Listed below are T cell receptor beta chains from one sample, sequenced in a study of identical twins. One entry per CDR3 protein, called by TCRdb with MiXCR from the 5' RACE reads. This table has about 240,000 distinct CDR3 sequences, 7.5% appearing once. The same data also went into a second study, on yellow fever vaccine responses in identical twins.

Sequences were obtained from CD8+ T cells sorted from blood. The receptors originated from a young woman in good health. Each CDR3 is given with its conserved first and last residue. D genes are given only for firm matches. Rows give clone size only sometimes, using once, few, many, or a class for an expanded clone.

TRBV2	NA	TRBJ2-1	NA	TGTGCCAGCAGCCTCCCCCCGGAGCAGTTCTTC	CASSLPPEQFF
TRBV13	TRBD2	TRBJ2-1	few	TGTGCCAGCAGCCCGGGACTAGCGGGAGATAAACTTATGAATGAGCAGTTCTTC	CASSPGLAGDKLMNEQFF
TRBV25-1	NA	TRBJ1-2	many	TGTGCCAGCAGTGAAAACCCCCGGGTGGAACGGGATGGCTACACCTTC	CASSENPRVERDGYTF
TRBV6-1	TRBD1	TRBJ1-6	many	TGTGCCAGCAGCTCAGGACAGGGGGGTTCACCCCTCCACTTT	CASSSGQGGSPLHF
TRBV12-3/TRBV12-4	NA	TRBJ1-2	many	TGTGCCAGCAGGGAGCCGACTGGCTATGGCTACACCTTC	CASREPTGYGYTF
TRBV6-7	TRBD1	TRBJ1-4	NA	TGTGCCAGCAGTTACTCCAGGGGGAGGGAAAAACTGTTTTTT	CASSYSRGREKLFF
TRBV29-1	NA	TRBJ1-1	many	TGCAGCGTTGCTCGGGACATACGGAACACTGAAGCTTTCTTT	CSVARDIRNTEAFF
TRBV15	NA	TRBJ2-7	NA	TGTGCCACCAGCCCCTGGAGCGGGCGTACCTACGAGCAGTACTTC	CATSPWSGRTYEQYF
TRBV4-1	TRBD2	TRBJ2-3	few	TGCGCCAGCAGCCAAGTCCCTAGCGGGAGTGGCACAGATACGCAGTATTTT	CASSQVPSGSGTDTQYF
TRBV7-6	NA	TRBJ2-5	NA	TGTGCCAGCAGCTTAGCGCCGGGGGTCGCAGAGACCCAGTACTTC	CASSLAPGVAETQYF
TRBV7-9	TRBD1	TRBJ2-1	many	TGTGCCAGCAGCACAGGGGGCCTCTACAATGAGCAGTTCTTC	CASSTGGLYNEQFF
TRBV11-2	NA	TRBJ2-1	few	TGTGCCAGCAGCTTAAGCAACGGACCTCCTAGCCATGAGCAGTTCTTC	CASSLSNGPPSHEQFF
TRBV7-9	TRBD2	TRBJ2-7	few	TGTGCCAGCAGCTCAGGGACTAGCGGGCTCCGAAACTACGAGCAGTACTTC	CASSSGTSGLRNYEQYF
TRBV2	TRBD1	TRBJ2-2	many	TGTGCCAGCAGCGAACCGGGACAGGGTTGGACCGGGGAGCTGTTTTTT	CASSEPGQGWTGELFF
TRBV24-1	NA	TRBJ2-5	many	TGTGCCACCAGTGAACCCGCGGAAGAGACCCAGTACTTC	CATSEPAEETQYF
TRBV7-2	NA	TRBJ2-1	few	TGTGCCAGCAGCTCCAACAGGGTACCCCCCCTCAATGAGCAGTTCTTC	CASSSNRVPPLNEQFF
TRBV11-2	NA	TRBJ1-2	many	TGTGCCAGCAGCTTAGTACCGGTTTTGGATGGCTACACCTTC	CASSLVPVLDGYTF
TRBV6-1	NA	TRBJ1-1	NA	TGTGCCAGCGGCGACGGGGTGGGGTTGAGGGACACTGAAGCTTTCTTT	CASGDGVGLRDTEAFF
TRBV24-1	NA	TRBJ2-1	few	TGTGCCACCAGTGACCGGACAGAAGCCTCCTACAATGAGCAGTTCTTC	CATSDRTEASYNEQFF
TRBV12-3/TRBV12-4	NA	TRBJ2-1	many	TGTGCCAGCAGCCCCAGGGCTAGCTCCTACAATGAGCAGTTCTTC	CASSPRASSYNEQFF
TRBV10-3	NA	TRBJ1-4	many	TGTGCCATCAGTGATGGAGTGCTATGGGTCGGACAGAGGGCGGAAAAACTGTTTTTT	CAISDGVLWVGQRAEKLFF
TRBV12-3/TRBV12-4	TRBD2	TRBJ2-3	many	TGTGCCAGCAGTACTCTCCATCGGACTAGCGGCACAGATACGCAGTATTTT	CASSTLHRTSGTDTQYF
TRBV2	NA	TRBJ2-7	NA	TGTGCCAGCAGGGGGGGAGTCTCCTACGAGCAGTACTTC	CASRGGVSYEQYF
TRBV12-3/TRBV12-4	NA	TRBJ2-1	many	TGTGCCAGCGAACTAGGCGATGAGCAGTTCTTC	CASELGDEQFF
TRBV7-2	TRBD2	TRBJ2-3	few	TGTGCCAGCAGCTTGGTAACGGGGGGGGCCACAGATACGCAGTATTTT	CASSLVTGGATDTQYF
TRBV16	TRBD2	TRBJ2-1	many	TGTGCCAGCGCGGGAGCGGGAGACGGGTACAATGAGCAGTTCTTC	CASAGAGDGYNEQFF
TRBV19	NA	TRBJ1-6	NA	TGTGCCAGTGGGCCCCCAGGGAACTCCTATAATTCACCCCTCCACTTT	CASGPPGNSYNSPLHF
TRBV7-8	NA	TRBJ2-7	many	TGTGCCAGCATTATAGGCGGCGGGCCATCCTACGAGCAGTACTTC	CASIIGGGPSYEQYF
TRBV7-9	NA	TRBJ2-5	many	TGTGCCAGCAGCCCAGATCTGGCGACGGAGGTCGAGACCCAGTACTTC	CASSPDLATEVETQYF
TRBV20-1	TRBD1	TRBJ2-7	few	TGCAGTGCTAGAGAAGAGGCGACAGGGGCCTACGAGCAGTACTTC	CSAREEATGAYEQYF
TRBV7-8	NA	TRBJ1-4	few	TGTGCCAGCAGCTCGGGAGTCCAGAATGAAAAACTGTTTTTT	CASSSGVQNEKLFF
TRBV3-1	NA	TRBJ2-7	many	TGTGCCAGCAGCCAAGATGGGGTTCTCTCAAGCTCCTACGAGCAGTACTTC	CASSQDGVLSSSYEQYF
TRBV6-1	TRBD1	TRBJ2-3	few	TGTGCCAGTTCCGGGACAGGGGCTACAGATACGCAGTATTTT	CASSGTGATDTQYF
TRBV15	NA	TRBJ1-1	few	TGTGCCACCAGCAGGGGCCGACTGACGAACACTGAAGCTTTCTTT	CATSRGRLTNTEAFF
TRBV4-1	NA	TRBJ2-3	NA	TGCGCCAGCAGCCTGCAGGTAGACACAGATGCGCAGTATTTT	CASSLQVDTDAQYF
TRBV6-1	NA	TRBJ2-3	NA	TGTGCCAGCACCCCTACCGGTGGAGGGACAGATACGCAGTATTTT	CASTPTGGGTDTQYF
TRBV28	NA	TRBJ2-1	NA	TGTGCCAGCAGTATCCTAGGGTCCGGCAATGAGCAGTTCTTC	CASSILGSGNEQFF
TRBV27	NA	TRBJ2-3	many	TGTGCCAGCAGTGCCCCCGGGACCACTACAGATACGCAGTATTTT	CASSAPGTTTDTQYF
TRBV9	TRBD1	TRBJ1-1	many	TGTGCCAGCAGCGCCTCCGGGACAGATAACACTGAAGCTTTCTTT	CASSASGTDNTEAFF
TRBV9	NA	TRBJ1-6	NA	TGTGCCAGCAGCGCTACTGGAGCGGCCTGGATGAATTCACCCCTCCACTTT	CASSATGAAWMNSPLHF
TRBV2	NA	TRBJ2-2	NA	TGTGCCAGCATTAGGGAAGGGGCCGGGGAGCTGTTTTTT	CASIREGAGELFF
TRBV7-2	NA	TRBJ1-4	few	TGTGCCAGCAGCTCGAATCCAGCAACTAATGAAAAACTGTTTTTT	CASSSNPATNEKLFF
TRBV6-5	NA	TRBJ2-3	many	TGTGCCAGCAGTTACTTGGAGCGCCGCGGAGATACGCAGTATTTT	CASSYLERRGDTQYF
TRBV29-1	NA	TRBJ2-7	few	TGCAGCGTCTTGGGGGGCTACGAGCAGTACTTC	CSVLGGYEQYF
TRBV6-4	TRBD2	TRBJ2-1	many	TGTGCCAGCAGTGACGGGGGGGGATCCTACAATGAGCAGTTCTTC	CASSDGGGSYNEQFF
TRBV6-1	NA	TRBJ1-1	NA	TGTGCCAGCAGTCCCAATATGTACCCGAGCACTGAAGCTTTCTTT	CASSPNMYPSTEAFF
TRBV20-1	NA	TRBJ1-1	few	TGCAGTGCTTCCCGGGACTTCGACTTGCGTACTGAAGCTTTCTTT	CSASRDFDLRTEAFF
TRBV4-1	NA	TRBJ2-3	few	TGCGCCAGCAGCCCCCCCAATACCGAAGATACGCAGTATTTT	CASSPPNTEDTQYF
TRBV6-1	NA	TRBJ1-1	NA	TGTGCCAGCAGTGAAGCGGAGCAGGCCCAAGCTTTCTTT	CASSEAEQAQAFF
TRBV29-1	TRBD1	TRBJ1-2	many	TGCAGCGTTGACTTGGGGACAGGGTCCTATGGCTACACCTTC	CSVDLGTGSYGYTF